Each of the 9 T cell receptor beta chains below was sequenced from the same sample in a study of regulatory T cells in long-lasting Graves disease. Time point specified: newly diagnosed GD, antithyroid drugs for less than 3 months. Generation of the TCR library employed RNA extracted from PBMCs. iRepertoire HTBI primers and Arm-PCR of CDR3 regions built TCR beta libraries. TCRdb reprocessed the multiplex PCR reads via MiXCR and lists one record per CDR3 protein. The sample yields 360,000 or so distinct CDR3 sequences, about 11% seen once. These same data were also listed under a study on T cells in Graves' hyperthyroidism and ophthalmopathy.

The sequencing here drew on peripheral blood mononuclear cells (PBMCs), taken at new diagnosis, from a patient treated with antithyroid drugs. The receptors come from a woman between 18 and 29 years old with Graves disease.

The table lists this clonotype with many counts. The chain links TRBV15 to TRBJ1-5; TRBD1 matches 8 bases. The junction had 9 bases not matched to a gene; V was cut back by 5 bases and J by 3 bases. The CDR3 contains 16 residues. Germline CDR1 reads LNHNV; CDR2 reads YYDKDF (reference sequence). The CDR3 nucleotides are TGTGCCACCAGCGGCAACAGGGGGAGATTCAATCAGCCCCAGCATTTT. As protein: CATSGNRGRFNQPQHF. Full variable domain (remainder filled in from reference TRBV15 and TRBJ1-5): DAMVIQNPRYQVTQFGKPVTLSCSQTLNHNVMYWYQQKSSQAPKLLFHYYDKDFNNEADTPDNFQSRRPNTSFCFLDIRSPGLGDTAMYLCATSGNRGRFNQPQHFGDGTRLSIL.

This clonotype has just a few counts. The chain employs TRBV6-1 and TRBJ1-6, with unresolved D. Looked up from germline, CDR1 is MNHNS and CDR2 is SASEGT. CDR3 length: 15 amino acids. Trimming took 5 bases from V and 9 from J, leaving 17 bases between them. This CDR3 is CASSPVGPWGSPLHF. The CDR3 DNA follows: TGTGCCAGCAGTCCCGTCGGCCCGTGGGGTTCACCCCTCCACTTT.

The table lists this clonotype with many counts. This chain connects TRBV10-1 to TRBJ2-7; perhaps TRBD2 as D (5 bases). Trimming removed 7 bases at V and 0 bases at J, with 10 bases between. The germline V gene encodes CDR1 WNHNN and CDR2 SYGVQD (reference sequence). The CDR3 has 13 residues. The CDR3 loop is CASNSRDSYEQYF. The CDR3 region has the DNA TGCGCCAGCAATTCTCGGGACTCCTACGAGCAGTACTTC.

This clonotype was seen repeatedly, ten times or more. The chain recombines TRBV18 with TRBJ1-2, with D maybe TRBD1 (6 bases). V gave up 5 bases and J gave up 5 bases, with 12 bases separating them. Germline CDR1 and CDR2: KGHSH and LQKENI. The CDR3 runs to 13 residues. For the CDR3, the DNA is TGTGCCAGCTCAGCCGGGACAAGATATGGCTACACCTTC. The encoded protein is CASSAGTRYGYTF. The complete variable domain, with remaining parts taken from reference TRBV18 and TRBJ1-2, reads NAGVMQNPRHLVRRRGQEARLRCSPMKGHSHVYWYRQLPEEGLKFMVYLQKENIIDESGMPKERFSAEFPKEGPSILRIQQVVRGDSAAYFCASSAGTRYGYTFGSGTRLTVV.

This clonotype was recorded at least ten times. This chain links TRBV20-1 with TRBJ2-1; D ambiguous. CDR1 and CDR2 (germline): DFQATT, SNEGSKA (reference sequence). The V end was cut by 2 bases, the J end by 1 base, with 9 bases between. CDR3 length: 14 amino acids. The CDR3 here is CSARSRQSYNEQFF. The CDR3 nucleotides read TGCAGTGCTAGATCGAGACAATCCTACAATGAGCAGTTCTTC.

This sequence joins TRBV20-1 and TRBJ2-7, with D perhaps matching TRBD2 (7 bases). The CDR3 loop spans 16 amino acids. The ends were cut back, 1 base at V and 3 bases at J, with 19 bases in the middle. In germline, CDR1 is DFQATT, CDR2 SNEGSKA (reference sequence). The CDR3 nucleotides read TGCAGTGCTAGAGGGGGAGGGGAACAGGGAGGCTACGAGCAGTACTTC. This codes for CSARGGGEQGGYEQYF.

This clonotype was recorded at least ten times. This chain joins TRBV6-5 and TRBJ1-6, with D unclear. This CDR3 contains 15 residues. Between the trimmed V and J ends, which lost 2 bases and 10 bases, there was a span of 15 bases. Germline loops: CDR1 MNHEY, CDR2 SVGAGI. CDR3 residues: CASSYPSGFGSPLHF. The DNA of the CDR3 is TGTGCCAGCAGTTACCCGAGCGGGTTTGGATCACCCCTCCACTTT.

This chain uses TRBV6-2 or TRBV6-3 with TRBJ2-5; 8 positions agree with TRBD1. This CDR3 is 17 amino acids long. CDR1 and CDR2 (germline): MNHEY, SVGEGT. With V trimmed by 7 bases and J by 5 bases, 18 bases remained unmatched. CDR3 sequence: CASTKGTGPTFGETQYF. DNA for the CDR3: TGTGCCAGCACAAAGGGGACAGGACCCACCTTCGGGGAGACCCAGTACTTC.

The sample holds many counts of this clonotype. V usage is TRBV10-3 and J usage is TRBJ2-7, with 8 bases aligning to TRBD1. The CDR3 is made up of 16 amino acids. V shed 5 bases, J shed 2 bases, and the junction held 11 bases outside the gene matches. The V gene's germline CDR1 is ENHRY and CDR2 SYGVKD. CDR3 sequence (DNA): TGTGCCATCAGTAACCGGACAGGGCGTCTAGCCTACGAGCAGTACTTC. Residues: CAISNRTGRLAYEQYF.